The 15 T cell receptor beta chains below all came from one sample that was sequenced in a study of cytomegalovirus exposure and HLA in healthy donors. It was with 60 Vbeta and 13 Jbeta primers that the PCR ran. Sequenced by immunoSEQ multiplex PCR; TCRdb stores in-frame clones only, minus some. The profile covers more than 95,000 clones, with 13% to 15% appearing a single time and over 0.8% taken by the ten largest. The sample was PBMCs. The receptor source for this set is a female donor in good health and CMV-seronegative.

This clone occurred a few times. The rearrangement joins TRBV5-1 to TRBJ1-2; 12 bases are a match to TRBD1. Germline CDR1 and CDR2: SGHRS and YFSETQ. Trimming removed 4 bases from V and 4 bases from J; junction bases left unmatched: 14. This CDR3 has 18 amino acids. The CDR3 is CASSQISPGQGAPYGYTF. CDR3 sequence (DNA): TGCGCCAGCAGCCAAATTAGCCCGGGACAGGGGGCACCCTATGGCTACACCTTC.

This clone was counted only a few times. The rearrangement joins TRBV19 to TRBJ2-6; D perhaps matches TRBD1 (6 bases). The length of the CDR3 is 17 residues. The germline V gene encodes CDR1 LNHDA and CDR2 SQIVND (reference sequence). V was pared by 2 bases and J by 1 base, with 12 bases between. The CDR3 DNA reads as TGTGCCAGTAGTATAAGGACAGCAGCTTCTGGGGCCAACGTCCTGACTTTC. Translation: CASSIRTAASGANVLTF.

In this sample, this clone turned up a few times. The chain combines TRBV7-9 with TRBJ2-1, with D possibly being TRBD1 (6 bases). Trimming took 8 bases from V and 9 from J, leaving 20 bases between them. CDR1 is SEHNR and CDR2 is FQNEAQ in the germline V gene (reference sequence). This CDR3 is built from 14 residues. DNA of the CDR3: TGTGCCAGCTATACCTCCGGGACATCAAGTGAGCAGTTCTTC. Protein: CASYTSGTSSEQFF.

The chain links TRBV4-3 to TRBJ1-2, with D maybe TRBD1 (5 bases). V gave up 1 base and J gave up 5 bases, with 14 bases separating them. In germline, CDR1 is LGHNA, CDR2 YSLEER. The CDR3 totals 15 residues. The CDR3 sequence is CASSQVGQGGYGYTF. CDR3 DNA: TGCGCCAGCAGCCAAGTCGGGCAGGGCGGTTATGGCTACACCTTC.

The genes are TRBV7-2 and TRBJ1-2; D is ambiguous. CDR3 length: 15 amino acids. V lost 2 bases to trimming and J lost 0 bases, with 10 bases between them. Germline V lookup: CDR1 SGHTA, CDR2 FQGNSA. The CDR3 DNA reads as TGTGCCAGCAGCTTACTCCAGACTCCTAACTATGGCTACACCTTC. The encoded protein is CASSLLQTPNYGYTF.

This clone was counted between two and nine times. The J gene is TRBJ2-5, the V gene TRBV30; TRBD2 aligns across 7 bases. CDR3 length equals 17 residues. Germline V gene data show CDR1 as GTSNPN and CDR2 as SVGIG (reference sequence). Trimming at V came to 3 bases and at J to 0 bases, leaving 13 bases not matched to a gene. CDR3 residues: CAWRGGRMGGYQETQYF. The CDR3 nucleotides are TGTGCCTGGAGGGGGGGGAGGATGGGAGGATACCAAGAGACCCAGTACTTC.

The chain uses TRBV7-6 and TRBJ2-1; 15 bases map to TRBD2. This CDR3 is 19 amino acids long. The junction had 13 bases not matched to a gene; V was cut back by 6 bases and J by 4 bases. CDR1 SGHVS and CDR2 FNYEAQ come from the germline V gene. For the CDR3, the DNA is TGTGCCAGCAGTCCAAACCAGCCGGGACTAGCGGGGGGATACAATGAGCAGTTCTTC. Encoded protein: CASSPNQPGLAGGYNEQFF.

This chain connects TRBV5-1 to TRBJ1-1; 9 bases line up with TRBD1. Germline V gene lookup returns CDR1 SGHRS and CDR2 YFSETQ. CDR3 length: 12 amino acids. After removal of 4 bases from V and 6 bases from J, the junction contained 1 base not matched to a gene. CDR3 bases: TGCGCCAGCAGCAGGGACAGGGCTGAAGCTTTCTTT. Its translation: CASSRDRAEAFF.

This clone turned up a few times. This chain joins TRBV9 and TRBJ1-2; TRBD1 aligns across 7 bases. J lost 7 bases, V lost 3 bases, and 12 bases had no gene match. The CDR3 runs 15 residues. Germline-derived CDR1 and CDR2 are SGDLS and YYNGEE. CDR3 coding DNA: TGTGCCAGCAGCGGTACCGGGACAGATCTTACTGGCTACACCTTC. It is translated as CASSGTGTDLTGYTF.

A single count supports this clone. DNA of the CDR3: TGTGCCATCAGGGGGGAGGGGGAAGTGGGGGAGCAGTACTTC. The encoded protein is CAIRGEGEVGEQYF. This chain uses TRBV10-3 with TRBJ2-7; tentative D call: TRBD2 (7 bases). Trimming shortened V by 6 bases and J by 7 bases, and 19 bases separated the two germline ends. Per the germline V gene, CDR1 is ENHRY and CDR2 is SYGVKD. The CDR3 totals 14 residues.

This clone showed up just a few times. The CDR3 region has the DNA TGTGCCTGGAGTGTCAGCGGCTATAGCAATCAGCCCCAGCATTTT. It codes for CAWSVSGYSNQPQHF. This chain connects TRBV30 to TRBJ1-5, with D hard to call. V gave up 0 bases and J gave up 0 bases, with 9 bases separating them. Germline assignment: CDR1 GTSNPN and CDR2 SVGIG (reference sequence). The CDR3 runs 15 residues.

The chain has TRBV20-1 and TRBJ2-7; D is possibly TRBD1 (5 bases). Trimming took off 2 bases at V and 11 bases at J, with 10 bases between the two ends. Germline loops: CDR1 DFQATT, CDR2 SNEGSKA (reference sequence). The length of the CDR3 is 10 residues. The CDR3 DNA is TGCAGTGCTAGATCAGGGTTGGAGTACTTC. Residues: CSARSGLEYF.

This clone was seen a few times. The rearrangement uses TRBV4-2 and TRBJ2-7; 7 positions agree with TRBD1. The CDR3 spans 15 residues. J gave up 5 bases and V 6 bases, and 13 bases lay outside the gene matches. Per germline, CDR1 LGHNA and CDR2 YNFKEQ. The CDR3 DNA reads as TGTGCCAGCAGTCCTCCGCGACAGGGCCTAAACGAGCAGTACTTC. It yields the protein CASSPPRQGLNEQYF.

The CDR3 DNA is TGTGCCACCAGCAGAGATAGAGGGAACATGAACTCACCCCTCCACTTT. It is translated as CATSRDRGNMNSPLHF. The gene calls are TRBV15 and TRBJ1-6; D is undetermined. V dropped 0 bases and J dropped 10 bases, with 16 bases sitting between them. This CDR3 region has 16 residues. CDR1 and CDR2 from the germline V gene are LNHNV and YYDKDF (reference sequence).

This clone was seen more than once but under ten times. The rearrangement uses TRBV9 and TRBJ1-2, with D possibly TRBD1 on 6 matching bases. Trimming took off 0 bases at V and 4 bases at J, with 16 bases between the two ends. The V gene's germline CDR1 is SGDLS and CDR2 YYNGEE. This CDR3 comprises 16 residues. The CDR3 bases are TGTGCCAGCAGCGTAGAGACAGGAACCCTACCCTATGGCTACACCTTC. Translating it yields CASSVETGTLPYGYTF.